Listed below are T cell receptor beta chains from one sample, sequenced in a study of cytomegalovirus exposure and HLA in healthy donors. Clones were sequenced by immunoSEQ multiplex PCR, and TCRdb holds only the in-frame ones, with some missing. In the table there are a few hundred thousand clones, 80% to 90% of which are singletons. Sequencing was carried out using PBMCs. All receptors come from a man aged 30-40 years in good health and CMV-seronegative. Each CDR3 is given with its conserved first and last residue. The size field is filled for only some rows; it gives once, few, many or a size class.

clone_size j_call v_call cdr3_aa
NA TRBJ2-2 TRBV4-3 CASSQRPGFPLPGELFF
NA TRBJ1-1 TRBV6-1 CAAGVGAFF
NA TRBJ2-7 TRBV5-6 CASSSGGYEQYF
once TRBJ2-7 TRBV27 CASSLFIRRGGPSEQYF
NA TRBJ2-2 TRBV6-1 CASRGQMNTGELFF
NA TRBJ1-2 TRBV9 CASSELKRYTF
NA TRBJ2-3 TRBV6-5 CASSTLTSTDTQYF
NA TRBJ1-4 TRBV4-1 CASSQTGTNEKLFF
NA TRBJ2-3 TRBV7-9 CASSRGAGPGDTQYF
NA TRBJ1-2 TRBV6-1 CASSVYGVNYGYTF
NA TRBJ2-5 TRBV6-5 CASRHPGMETQYF
NA TRBJ1-5 TRBV28 CASSGGGGNQPQHF
NA TRBJ1-2 TRBV5-1 CASSYQGIYTF
NA TRBJ2-5 TRBV5-6 CASSLVHTQETQYF
NA TRBJ1-1 TRBV15 CATSRGGLTEAFF
NA TRBJ2-5 TRBV7-7 CASSLGPGQETQYF
NA TRBJ2-1 TRBV11-2 CASSLEWAIYNEQFF
once TRBJ1-2 TRBV7-9 CASSLDRVSGYTF
NA TRBJ2-3 TRBV4-3 CASSQHARGSNTDTQYF
NA TRBJ1-5 TRBV2 CASLRDRESGNQPQHF
NA TRBJ1-4 TRBV27 CASSLSAGSREKLFF
few TRBJ2-2 TRBV7-8 CASSLGRNTGELFF
NA TRBJ1-2 TRBV29-1 CSVGSTGNYGYTF
NA TRBJ2-7 TRBV6-5 CASSYGQGATYEQYF
NA TRBJ2-3 TRBV7-9 CASSPSTSTDTQYF
NA TRBJ2-3 TRBV9 CASSVLAGGFSTDTQYF
NA TRBJ2-7 TRBV5-6 CASSPRTSSHEQYF
NA TRBJ2-3 TRBV29-1 CSGLASGGAIGADTQYF
NA TRBJ2-2 TRBV9 CASSVRGTGELFF
NA TRBJ2-5 TRBV4-2 CASSPRALGETQYF
few TRBJ1-1 TRBV7-6 CASSLRGAHGNTEAFF
NA TRBJ2-7 TRBV6-5 CASSYRVTLEQYF
once TRBJ2-7 TRBV6-9 CASSWDRSYEQYF
NA TRBJ2-3 TRBV7-2 CASSPPAGPDTQYF
NA TRBJ2-7 TRBV6-6 CASSGTSGGNYEQYF
NA TRBJ2-2 TRBV5-4 CASSHSRGGRELFF
NA TRBJ1-1 TRBV6-5 CASRTGLGTEAFF
NA TRBJ2-3 TRBV18 CASSGTASTDTQYF
NA TRBJ2-5 TRBV19 CASSIMAGGQETQYF
NA TRBJ2-1 TRBV7-9 CASSDSTYNEQFF
few TRBJ2-7 TRBV28 CASRGPRGWRYEQYF
NA TRBJ2-3 TRBV27 CASSPPGQQTSTDTQYF
NA TRBJ1-4 TRBV5-1 CASRPDRSREKLFF
NA TRBJ1-2 TRBV19 CASSIWGQLAGGYTF
NA TRBJ2-4 TRBV5-4 CASSSYTGGPKNIQYF
once TRBJ2-5 TRBV27 CASSPTGVQETQYF
once TRBJ2-5 TRBV7-2 CASSWKTSPEVETQYF
NA TRBJ2-5 TRBV7-2 CASSDMGGRGTQYF
NA TRBJ2-1 TRBV5-1 CASSLKRGGFNEQFF
NA TRBJ2-1 TRBV2 CASSGTGITYNEQFF
NA TRBJ1-3 TRBV9 CASSVAVSGNTIYF
NA TRBJ1-5 TRBV7-2 CASSLALAMYSNQPQHF
NA TRBJ2-5 TRBV18 CASSPREETQYF
NA TRBJ1-6 TRBV28 CASRPASGYSPLHF
NA TRBJ1-4 TRBV2 CASSSDGLNEKLFF
NA TRBJ2-3 TRBV13 CAGSSGDRGTDTQYF
NA TRBJ2-7 TRBV2 CASSRSGVGLEADREQYF